The rows below give T cell receptor beta chains drawn from one sample of a study of blood T cell repertoires in COVID-19. The method was immunoSEQ multiplex PCR; TCRdb's version includes in-frame clones alone and lacks a portion of them. Of roughly 56,000 clones listed, about 90% are singletons. What was sequenced was peripheral blood. These receptors all stem from a human donor in a cohort sampled during active COVID-19. Each CDR3 is given with its conserved first and last residue.

>TRBJ1-5|15|TRBV28
CASSLGTGYNQPQHF
>TRBJ1-6|14|TRBV7-2
CASSFAGRDSPLHF
>TRBJ2-1|16|TRBV12-5
CASGLVYSGGAGEQFF
>TRBJ2-5|14|TRBV5-1
CASSLEFARETQYF
>TRBJ2-6|14|TRBV30
CAWVLSSGANVLTF
>TRBJ1-5|15|TRBV30
CAWIPQGSSNQPQHF
>TRBJ1-6|16|TRBV4-1
CASSQDRAGYNSPLHF
>TRBJ2-7|13|TRBV27
CASSFGGGYEQYF
>TRBJ2-6|19|TRBV4-3
CASSQDQAGRPSGANVLTF
>TRBJ1-1|14|TRBV18
CASSRYQGNTEAFF
>TRBJ2-2|17|TRBV19
CASSIVAGLYSGGELFF
>TRBJ2-3|16|TRBV11-2
CASSPILRGSTDTQYF
>TRBJ1-3|15|TRBV4-3
CASSQEAGYGNTIYF
>TRBJ1-2|14|TRBV30
CAWATLGGGSGYTF
>TRBJ1-1|17|TRBV4-1
CASSPPLGGAGGTEAFF
>TRBJ2-3|14|TRBV7-9
CASSLDRFTDTQYF
>TRBJ1-3|15|TRBV5-4
CASSLSRSSGNTIYF
>TRBJ2-2|17|TRBV15
CATSRATSGGNTGELFF
>TRBJ1-6|17|TRBV7-2
CASSETGGWGYNSPLHF
>TRBJ2-1|15|TRBV4-3
CASSRLAGSLNEQFF
>TRBJ2-5|15|TRBV6-2/TRBV6-3
CASSYSITDKETQYF
>TRBJ2-3|16|TRBV19
CASSIFSGGLTDTQYF
>TRBJ1-1|13|TRBV5-1
CASSHQGFTEAFF
>TRBJ1-1|14|TRBV7-9
CASSWWQGNTEAFF
>TRBJ1-3|15|TRBV5-1
CASSLGVRAGNTIYF
>TRBJ1-5|16|TRBV25-1
CASSEFERDPGQPQHF
>TRBJ1-2|15|TRBV27
CASRRNTGGYGGYTF
>TRBJ1-2|14|TRBV5-1
CASSAPTGTGGYTF
>TRBJ2-1|16|TRBV19
CASSIAGQGPGNEQFF
>TRBJ1-5|15|TRBV7-3
CASSPSGHSNQPQHF
>TRBJ1-1|13|TRBV29-1
CSALGGRNTEAFF
>TRBJ1-4|18|TRBV21-1
CASSKGAGGGRVEEKLFF
>TRBJ2-4|20|TRBV4-3
CASSPDEGTSGGVGKNIQYF
>TRBJ1-5|16|TRBV25-1
CASSSTGTGLNQPQHF
>TRBJ2-2|16|TRBV7-9
CASSLARTVNTGELFF
>TRBJ1-4|14|TRBV5-1
CASSYRGGNEKLFF
>TRBJ1-2|12|TRBV12-5
CASGARGWGYTF
>TRBJ1-5|17|TRBV9
CASSVGQGMFGNQPQHF
>TRBJ2-7|15|TRBV9
CASSVEAGGAYEQYF
>TRBJ2-5|16|TRBV3-1/TRBV3-2
CASSPGLAARQETQYF
>TRBJ2-6|15|TRBV25-1
CASSEGSSGANVLTF
>TRBJ2-7|17|TRBV10-3
CAILASSGTGGTYEQYF
>TRBJ1-4|16|TRBV5-5
CASSLYLGQGDEKLFF
>TRBJ2-3|12|TRBV6-2/TRBV6-3
CASSYGRGTQYF
>TRBJ1-5|16|TRBV19
CASSFHRQGRNQPQHF
>TRBJ2-4|15|TRBV4-3
CASSLGGQGQNIQYF